This T cell receptor beta chain was sequenced in a study of OX40 agonist ivuxolimab in advanced cancers. Study as a whole: Partial responses were observed in three patients, of whom one had hepatocellular carcinoma and two had cutaneous melanoma. Overall study results and limits: Relatively little clonal expansion, among the lowest observed, appeared in partial responders at 0.1-3.0 mg/kg. CD4+ and CD8+ T cells in blood underwent clonal expansion by week 6 at 0.1 to 3.0 mg/kg. Researchers report that CD8+ T cells had, on average, more expanded clones than CD4+.

The method was immunoSEQ multiplex PCR; TCRdb's version includes in-frame clones alone and lacks a portion of them. The table includes 130,000 or so clones, 93% detected once. As to this clone: The antigen remains undetermined.

This CDR3 is built from 15 residues. J gave up 6 bases and V 0 bases, and 6 bases lay outside the gene matches. Germline CDR1 reads LGHNA; CDR2 reads YSLEER. The chain is built from TRBV4-3 and TRBJ2-3; 7 nucleotides match TRBD1. This sequence was found in an adult with an advanced solid tumor such as melanoma, head and neck, liver or kidney cancer. The sample here was CD4+ or CD8+ T cells sorted from blood, taken in a trial of the OX40 agonist ivuxolimab. CDR3 DNA: TGCGCCAGCAGCCAAGATCATAGGGGGCGGGATACGCAGTATTTT. It yields the protein CASSQDHRGRDTQYF.